This T cell receptor beta chain was observed in a study of T cell changes during pregnancy in multiple sclerosis (dated 2019 in TCRdb). Background on the whole study: The study looked at changes in the T cell repertoire across pregnancy in women with multiple sclerosis.

V lost 6 bases and J lost 5 bases; the stretch between them is 14 bases long. Inclusive of the bounding cysteine and phenylalanine, the CDR3 is 13 residues long. Of all the DNA, just the CDR3 is kept, 39 bases in frame from base 1. CDR1 and CDR2 were assigned from the germline V gene as MDHEN and SYDVKM. Library method: the immunoSEQ multiplex PCR assay. In its TCRdb copy, this immuneACCESS table keeps in-frame sequences only and misses some clones. Where compared with another copy, unresolved V genes explain less than half of these, and the others have no known cause. In all, the sample holds 50,000 or so clones, and more than 90% of those were seen once. The leading ten clones occupy around 0.4% of the sample. With regard to this clone: No cognate antigen has been identified for it. Base qualities are not recorded, but no much larger clone differs from it by a single base.

The V and J genes are TRBV28 and TRBJ2-7; TRBD2 is possibly the D segment (6 matching bases). The TCR originated in a female donor with multiple sclerosis, enrolled in a pregnancy study. The sequencing here drew on CD4+ T cells from peripheral blood mononuclear cells, taken before pregnancy. This receptor carries the CDR3 CASSVGGRNEQYF. The nucleotide sequence reads as follows: TGTGCCAGCAGCGTGGGGGGTCGGAACGAGCAGTACTTC.